Shown below are 17 T cell receptor beta chains from a single sample sequenced in a study of blood T cell repertoires in COVID-19. Repertoires were generated with immunoSEQ multiplex PCR, while TCRdb's copy carries only in-frame clones and drops some. The sample includes about 120,000 clones, nearly 90% of them seen just once. The material sequenced was peripheral blood. The receptors were gathered from a woman between 70 and 85 years old who had recovered from COVID-19.

The chain is built from TRBV7-2 and TRBJ1-1, with D possibly matching TRBD1 (5 bases). This CDR3 comprises 13 residues. The V gene's germline CDR1 is SGHTA and CDR2 FQGNSA. The V gene lost 5 bases and the J gene lost 6 bases, with 13 bases spanning the gap. The CDR3 DNA reads as TGTGCCAGCAGCACTCCAGGGAGGGCTGAAGCTTTCTTT. Its protein product is CASSTPGRAEAFF.

This chain connects TRBV3-1 (or the pseudogene TRBV3-2) to TRBJ2-2, with a tentative D call TRBD2 (5 bases). Trimming took 6 bases from V and 1 from J, leaving 12 bases between them. The CDR3 runs 15 residues. CDR1 and CDR2 (germline): LGHDT, YNNKEL (reference sequence). CDR3 sequence: CASRRAALNTGELFF. The CDR3 DNA reads as TGTGCCAGCAGGAGGGCCGCATTGAACACCGGGGAGCTGTTTTTT.

The chain recombines TRBV4-2 with TRBJ2-3; D not resolved. This CDR3 spans 14 amino acids. Germline CDR1 reads LGHNA; CDR2 reads YNFKEQ. V lost 4 bases and J lost 1, with 9 bases in between. The chain's CDR3 is CASSPAMGTDTQYF. The CDR3, as DNA: TGTGCCAGCAGCCCCGCTATGGGCACAGATACGCAGTATTTT.

V gene TRBV6-5 combines with J gene TRBJ2-5; 9 bases fit TRBD2. V lost 1 base to trimming and J lost 5 bases; unmatched junction nucleotides: 5. Looked up from germline, CDR1 is MNHEY and CDR2 is SVGAGI. CDR3 length: 15 amino acids. The CDR3 region is CASSYWRGGMETQYF. The CDR3 coding sequence is TGTGCCAGCAGTTACTGGCGGGGGGGTATGGAGACCCAGTACTTC.

The chain employs TRBV5-1 and TRBJ2-5; possible D gene TRBD2, 6 bases. The germline V gene encodes CDR1 SGHRS and CDR2 YFSETQ. Trimming took off 2 bases at V and 5 bases at J, with 16 bases between the two ends. There are 15 residues in the CDR3. CDR3 sequence: CASSFGGGTRETQYF. The CDR3 DNA reads TGCGCCAGCAGCTTTGGGGGAGGAACGAGGGAGACCCAGTACTTC.

Turning to this clone: One end of the junction fails to match germline, which may point to a read error. The gene calls are TRBV7-3 and TRBJ2-1, with 11 positions matching TRBD2. The germline V gene has CDR1 SGHTA and CDR2 FQGTGA. This CDR3 contains 15 residues. CDR3 protein: CASSSMGLADNEQFF. The CDR3 DNA is TGTGCCAGCAGCTCCATGGGACTAGCGGACAACGAGCAGTTCTTC.

The rearrangement uses TRBV6-2 or TRBV6-3 and TRBJ2-5, with 9 bases that match TRBD2. Losses at the gene ends were 2 bases for V and 5 bases for J; bases not matched to a gene: 9. This CDR3 is 16 amino acids long. The germline V gene has CDR1 MNHEY and CDR2 SVGEGT. The CDR3 nucleotides read TGTGCCAGCAGTTACAACACTCCCACTAGCGGGGAGACCCAGTACTTC. It yields the protein CASSYNTPTSGETQYF.

Comments on this clone: Within the sample, other DNA sequences also encode this same CDR3. V is TRBV4-3 and J is TRBJ1-4; 8 bases match TRBD1. Losses at the gene ends were 1 base for V and 2 bases for J; bases not matched to a gene: 3. CDR1 is LGHNA, CDR2 YSLEER, per germline. The CDR3 is 16 residues long. In DNA, the CDR3 is TGCGCCAGCAGCCAAGGGAACAGGGGGACTAATGAAAAACTGTTTTTT. Translating it yields CASSQGNRGTNEKLFF.

The chain combines TRBV19 with TRBJ1-2, with 9 positions matching TRBD1. J gave up 7 bases and V 3 bases, and 9 bases lay outside the gene matches. The CDR3 runs to 15 residues. Per the germline V gene, CDR1 is LNHDA and CDR2 is SQIVND (reference sequence). The CDR3 spells CASSIPGQGLFGYTF. CDR3 coding DNA: TGTGCCAGTAGTATTCCGGGACAGGGATTATTTGGCTACACCTTC.

V is TRBV5-1 and J is TRBJ2-3; 8 bases match TRBD2. Germline V lookup: CDR1 SGHRS, CDR2 YFSETQ. Trimming removed 2 bases from V and 4 bases from J; junction bases left unmatched: 9. This CDR3 has 16 amino acids. CDR3 in amino acids: CASSFGRGGLADTQYF. In DNA form, the CDR3 reads TGCGCCAGCAGCTTTGGCCGGGGGGGCCTGGCAGATACGCAGTATTTT.

V usage is TRBV4-2 and J usage is TRBJ1-1; 10 bases fit TRBD1. There are 16 residues in the CDR3. Germline V gene data show CDR1 as LGHNA and CDR2 as YNFKEQ. Trimming at V came to 5 bases and at J to 5 bases, leaving 11 bases not matched to a gene. CDR3 in DNA: TGTGCCAGCAGCGCCCGGGACAGGGGTGGTCGAACTGAAGCTTTCTTT. It yields the protein CASSARDRGGRTEAFF.

V is TRBV5-1 and J is TRBJ2-7; a possible D gene is TRBD1 (6 bases). The CDR3 covers 13 residues. Germline CDR1 and CDR2: SGHRS and YFSETQ. Trimming took off 4 bases at V and 2 bases at J, with 10 bases between the two ends. CDR3: CASSTGTTYEQYF. The CDR3 region has the DNA TGCGCCAGCAGCACAGGGACCACCTACGAGCAGTACTTC.

The chain couples TRBV30 to TRBJ2-3, with D possibly matching TRBD1 (6 bases). This CDR3 comprises 14 residues. The V end lost 2 bases, the J end lost 0 bases, and 9 bases lay between the germline ends. CDR1 GTSNPN and CDR2 SVGIG come from the germline V gene (reference sequence). The CDR3 spells CAWSLGQSTDTQYF. CDR3 nucleotide sequence: TGTGCCTGGAGTTTAGGACAGAGCACAGATACGCAGTATTTT. Together with reference TRBV30 and TRBJ2-3, the CDR3 gives the full variable domain: SQTIHQWPATLVQPVGSPLSLECTVEGTSNPNLYWYRQAAGRGLQLLFYSVGIGQISSEVPQNLSASRPQDRQFILSSKKLLLSDSGFYLCAWSLGQSTDTQYFGPGTRLTVL.

J is TRBJ2-3 and V is TRBV4-3; 7 bases match TRBD2. Losses at the gene ends were 1 base for V and 1 base for J; bases not matched to a gene: 8. CDR3 length equals 17 residues. Germline-derived CDR1 and CDR2 are LGHNA and YSLEER. CDR3 sequence reads: CASSQGPPSGRTDTQYF. In DNA, the CDR3 is TGCGCCAGCAGCCAAGGACCACCTAGCGGCCGCACAGATACGCAGTATTTT.

The chain joins TRBV5-1 to TRBJ2-7, with TRBD2 identical over 13 bases. After removal of 2 bases from V and 7 bases from J, the junction contained 3 bases not matched to a gene. Germline CDR1 is SGHRS and CDR2 is YFSETQ. The CDR3 loop spans 14 amino acids. CDR3 in DNA: TGCGCCAGCAGCTTCGGGACTAGCGGGGTGGAGCAGTACTTC. It specifies CASSFGTSGVEQYF. The whole variable domain, filled in from reference TRBV5-1 and TRBJ2-7, reads KAGVTQTPRYLIKTRGQQVTLSCSPISGHRSVSWYQQTPGQGLQFLFEYFSETQRNKGNFPGRFSGRQFSNSRSEMNVSTLELGDSALYLCASSFGTSGVEQYFGPGTRLTVT.

This chain uses TRBV27 with TRBJ1-2; 11 bases are shared with TRBD1. Germline CDR1 is MNHEY and CDR2 is SMNVEV (reference sequence). The J segment lost 4 bases and the V segment lost 4 bases, leaving 5 bases of the junction unmatched. This CDR3 contains 15 residues. The CDR3 bases are TGTGCCAGCAGTTCCGGGACAGGGGGGTTCTATGGCTACACCTTC. Translated, it gives CASSSGTGGFYGYTF.

The chain has TRBV6-5 and TRBJ2-3; no clear D gene. This CDR3 has 12 amino acids. Germline CDR1 and CDR2: MNHEY and SVGAGI. The V end was cut by 4 bases, the J end by 0 bases, with 2 bases between. CDR3 amino acids: CASSSSTDTQYF. The CDR3 bases are TGTGCCAGCAGTTCGAGCACAGATACGCAGTATTTT.